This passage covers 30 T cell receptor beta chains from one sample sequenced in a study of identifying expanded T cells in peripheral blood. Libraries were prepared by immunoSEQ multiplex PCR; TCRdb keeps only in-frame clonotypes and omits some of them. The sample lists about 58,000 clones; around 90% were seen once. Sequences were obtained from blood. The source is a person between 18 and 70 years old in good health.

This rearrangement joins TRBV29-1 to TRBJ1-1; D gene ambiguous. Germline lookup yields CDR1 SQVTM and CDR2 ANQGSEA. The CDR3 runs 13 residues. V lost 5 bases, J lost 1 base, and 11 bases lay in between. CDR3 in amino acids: CSVRSTKNTEAFF. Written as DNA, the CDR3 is TGCAGCGTTAGGTCAACCAAGAACACTGAAGCTTTCTTT.

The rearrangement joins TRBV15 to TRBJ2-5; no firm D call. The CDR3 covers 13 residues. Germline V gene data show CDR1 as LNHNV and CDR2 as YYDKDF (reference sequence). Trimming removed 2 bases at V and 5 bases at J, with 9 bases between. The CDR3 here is CATSRRAGETQYF. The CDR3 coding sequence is TGTGCCACCAGCAGAAGGGCCGGTGAGACCCAGTACTTC.

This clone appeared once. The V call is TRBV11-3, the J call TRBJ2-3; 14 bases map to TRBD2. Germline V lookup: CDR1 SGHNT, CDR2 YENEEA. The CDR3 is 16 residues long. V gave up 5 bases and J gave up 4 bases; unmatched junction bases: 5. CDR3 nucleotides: TGTGCCAGCAGCCTGATGGGACTAGCGGGGGCAGATACGCAGTATTTT. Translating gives CASSLMGLAGADTQYF.

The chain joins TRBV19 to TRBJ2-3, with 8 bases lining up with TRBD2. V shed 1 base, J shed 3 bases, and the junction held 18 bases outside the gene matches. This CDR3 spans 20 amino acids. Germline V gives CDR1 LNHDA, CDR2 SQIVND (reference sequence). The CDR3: CASSIGPFVERELVTDTQYF. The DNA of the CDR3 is TGTGCCAGTAGTATAGGGCCCTTTGTGGAGCGGGAGTTAGTTACAGATACGCAGTATTTT. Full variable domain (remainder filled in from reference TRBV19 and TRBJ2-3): DGGITQSPKYLFRKEGQNVTLSCEQNLNHDAMYWYRQDPGQGLRLIYYSQIVNDFQKGDIAEGYSVSREKKESFPLTVTSAQKNPTAFYLCASSIGPFVERELVTDTQYFGPGTRLTVL.

CDR3 sequence (DNA): TGTGCCAGCAGCTTATCAGCGACTTTTAATGAAAAACTGTTTTTT. This encodes CASSLSATFNEKLFF. The chain is built from TRBV7-2 and TRBJ1-4; no clear D. Germline V gives CDR1 SGHTA, CDR2 FQGNSA. Trimming took 2 bases from V and 4 from J, leaving 11 bases between them. The CDR3 covers 15 residues.

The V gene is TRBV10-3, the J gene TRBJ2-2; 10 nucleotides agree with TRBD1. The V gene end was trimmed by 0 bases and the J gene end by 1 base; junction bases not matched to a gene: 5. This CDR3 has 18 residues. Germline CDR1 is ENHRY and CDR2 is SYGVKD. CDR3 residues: CAISESPDRGQNTGELFF. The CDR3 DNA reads TGTGCCATCAGTGAGTCCCCAGACAGGGGGCAGAACACCGGGGAGCTGTTTTTT.

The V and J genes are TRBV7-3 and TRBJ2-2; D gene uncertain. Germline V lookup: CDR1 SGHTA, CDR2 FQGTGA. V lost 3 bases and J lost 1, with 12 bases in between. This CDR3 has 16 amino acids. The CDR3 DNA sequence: TGTGCCAGCAGCTTGCAAGGACCGGGGAACACCGGGGAGCTGTTTTTT. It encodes CASSLQGPGNTGELFF.

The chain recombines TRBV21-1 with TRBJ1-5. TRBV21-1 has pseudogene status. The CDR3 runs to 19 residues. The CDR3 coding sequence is TGTGCCAGCAGCAAAGAACCCAACGTGGTGGTAAGGCCCCATCAGCCCCAGCATTTT. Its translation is CASSKEPNVVVRPHQPQHF.

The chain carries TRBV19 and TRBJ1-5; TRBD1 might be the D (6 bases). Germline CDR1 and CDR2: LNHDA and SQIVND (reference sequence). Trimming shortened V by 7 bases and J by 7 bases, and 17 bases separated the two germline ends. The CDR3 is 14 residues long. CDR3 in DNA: TGTGCCAGTACCAACCAGGGGAAAGGGCAGCCCCAGCATTTT. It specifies CASTNQGKGQPQHF.

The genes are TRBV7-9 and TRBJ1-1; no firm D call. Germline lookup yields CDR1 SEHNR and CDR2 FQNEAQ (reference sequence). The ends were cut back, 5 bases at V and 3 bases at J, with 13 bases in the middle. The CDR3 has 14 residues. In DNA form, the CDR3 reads TGTGCCAGCAGCCCGTTGGTCGGGGACACTGAAGCTTTCTTT. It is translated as CASSPLVGDTEAFF.

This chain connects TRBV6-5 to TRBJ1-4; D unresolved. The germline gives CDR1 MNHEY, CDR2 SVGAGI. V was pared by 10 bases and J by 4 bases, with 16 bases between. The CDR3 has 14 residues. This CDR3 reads CATQIKGGNEKLFF. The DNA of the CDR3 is TGTGCCACGCAGATCAAGGGTGGTAATGAAAAACTGTTTTTT.

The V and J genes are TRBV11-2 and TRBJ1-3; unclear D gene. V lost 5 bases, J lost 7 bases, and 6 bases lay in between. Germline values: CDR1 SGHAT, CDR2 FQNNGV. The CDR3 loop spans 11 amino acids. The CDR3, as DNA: TGTGCCAGCAGCCCGGCCAACACCATATATTTT. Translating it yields CASSPANTIYF.

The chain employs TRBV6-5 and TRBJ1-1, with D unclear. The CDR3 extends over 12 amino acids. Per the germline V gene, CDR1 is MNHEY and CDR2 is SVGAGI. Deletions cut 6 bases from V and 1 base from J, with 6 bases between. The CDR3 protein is CASRPPNTEAFF. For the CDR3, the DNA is TGTGCCAGCAGACCCCCGAACACTGAAGCTTTCTTT.

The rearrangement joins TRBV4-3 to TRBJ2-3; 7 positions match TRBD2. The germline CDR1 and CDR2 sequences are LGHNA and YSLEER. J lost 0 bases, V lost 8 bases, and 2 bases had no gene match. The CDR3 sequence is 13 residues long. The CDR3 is CASREVSTDTQYF. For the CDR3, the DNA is TGCGCCAGCCGGGAGGTCAGCACAGATACGCAGTATTTT.

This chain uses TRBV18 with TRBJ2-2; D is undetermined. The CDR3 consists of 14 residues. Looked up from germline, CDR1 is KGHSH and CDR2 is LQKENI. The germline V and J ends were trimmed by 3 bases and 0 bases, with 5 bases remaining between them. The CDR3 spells CASSPLANTGELFF. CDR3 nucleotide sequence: TGTGCCAGCTCACCCCTCGCGAACACCGGGGAGCTGTTTTTT.

Here the CDR3 reads CASSLARREDTQYF. CDR3 sequence (DNA): TGTGCCAGCAGCTTAGCGAGGCGAGAAGATACGCAGTATTTT. The chain employs TRBV7-2 and TRBJ2-3; D call uncertain. CDR3 length equals 14 residues. V gave up 0 bases and J gave up 5 bases, with 9 bases separating them. Germline CDR1 is SGHTA and CDR2 is FQGNSA.

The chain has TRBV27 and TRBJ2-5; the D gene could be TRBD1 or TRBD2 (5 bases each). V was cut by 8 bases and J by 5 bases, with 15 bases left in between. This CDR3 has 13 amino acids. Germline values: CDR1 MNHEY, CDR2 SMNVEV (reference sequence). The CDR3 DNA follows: TGTGCCAGCGGATTGGGGGTTTGGGAGACCCAGTACTTC. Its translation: CASGLGVWETQYF.

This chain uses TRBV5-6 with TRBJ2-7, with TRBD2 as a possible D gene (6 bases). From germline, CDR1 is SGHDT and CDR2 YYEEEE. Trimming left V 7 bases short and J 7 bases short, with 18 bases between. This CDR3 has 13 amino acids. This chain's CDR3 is CASGVWGEYEQYF. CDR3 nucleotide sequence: TGTGCCAGCGGGGTCTGGGGGGAGTATGAGCAGTACTTC.

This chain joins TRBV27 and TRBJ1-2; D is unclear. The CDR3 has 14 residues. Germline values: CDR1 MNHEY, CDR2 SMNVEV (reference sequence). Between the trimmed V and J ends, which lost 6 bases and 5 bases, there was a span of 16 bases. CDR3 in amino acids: CASSSGPRKYGYTF. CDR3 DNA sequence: TGTGCCAGCAGCTCCGGCCCTCGGAAATATGGCTACACCTTC.

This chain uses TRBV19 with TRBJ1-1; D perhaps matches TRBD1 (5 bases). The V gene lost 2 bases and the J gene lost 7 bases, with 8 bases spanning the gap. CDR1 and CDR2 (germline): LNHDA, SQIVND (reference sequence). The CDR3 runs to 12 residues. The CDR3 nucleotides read TGTGCCAGTAGTATATGGGGCAGTGAAGCTTTCTTT. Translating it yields CASSIWGSEAFF. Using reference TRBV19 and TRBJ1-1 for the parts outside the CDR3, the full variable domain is DGGITQSPKYLFRKEGQNVTLSCEQNLNHDAMYWYRQDPGQGLRLIYYSQIVNDFQKGDIAEGYSVSREKKESFPLTVTSAQKNPTAFYLCASSIWGSEAFFGQGTRLTVV.

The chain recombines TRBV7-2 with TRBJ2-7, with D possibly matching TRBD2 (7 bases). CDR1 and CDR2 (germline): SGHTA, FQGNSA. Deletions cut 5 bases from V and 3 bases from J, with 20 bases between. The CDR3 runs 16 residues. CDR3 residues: CASSPGGTPYDYEQYF. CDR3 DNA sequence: TGTGCCAGCAGCCCCGGGGGGACACCTTATGACTACGAGCAGTACTTC.

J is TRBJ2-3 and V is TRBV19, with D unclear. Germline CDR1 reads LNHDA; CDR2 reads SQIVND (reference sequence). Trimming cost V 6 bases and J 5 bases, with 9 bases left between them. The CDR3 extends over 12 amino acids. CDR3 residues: CASRASRDTQYF. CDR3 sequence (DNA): TGTGCCAGTAGGGCCTCACGAGATACGCAGTATTTT.

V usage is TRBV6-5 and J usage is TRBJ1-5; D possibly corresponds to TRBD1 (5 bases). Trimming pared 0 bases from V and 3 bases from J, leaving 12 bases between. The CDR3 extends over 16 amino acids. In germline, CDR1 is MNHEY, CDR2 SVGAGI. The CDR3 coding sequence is TGTGCCAGCAGTTACTCGGGGGTCGGCGTCAATCAGCCCCAGCATTTT. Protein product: CASSYSGVGVNQPQHF.

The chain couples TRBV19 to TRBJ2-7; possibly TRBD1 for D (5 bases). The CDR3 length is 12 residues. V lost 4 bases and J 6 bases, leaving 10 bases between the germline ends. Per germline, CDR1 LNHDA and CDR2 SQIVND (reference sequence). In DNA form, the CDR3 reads TGTGCCAGTAGTAGGGGCGACTTCGAGCAGTACTTC. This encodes CASSRGDFEQYF.

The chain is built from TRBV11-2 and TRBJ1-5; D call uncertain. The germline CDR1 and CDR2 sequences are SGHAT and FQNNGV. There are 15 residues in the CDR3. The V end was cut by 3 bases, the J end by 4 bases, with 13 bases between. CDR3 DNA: TGTGCCAGCAGCTTGGCCGGCAGGCTTAATCAGCCCCAGCATTTT. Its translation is CASSLAGRLNQPQHF.

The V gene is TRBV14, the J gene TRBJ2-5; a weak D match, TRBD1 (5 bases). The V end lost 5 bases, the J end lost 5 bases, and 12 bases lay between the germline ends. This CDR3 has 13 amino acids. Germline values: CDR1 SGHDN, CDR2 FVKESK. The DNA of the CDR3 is TGTGCCAGCAGCTCAGGGTTCCGGGAGACCCAGTACTTC. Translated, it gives CASSSGFRETQYF.

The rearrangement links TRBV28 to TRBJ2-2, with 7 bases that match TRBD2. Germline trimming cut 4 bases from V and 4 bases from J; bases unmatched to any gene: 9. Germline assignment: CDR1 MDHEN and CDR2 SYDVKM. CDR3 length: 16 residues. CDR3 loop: CASSSNGRTGTGELFF. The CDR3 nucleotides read TGTGCCAGCAGTTCAAACGGGAGGACGGGCACCGGGGAGCTGTTTTTT.

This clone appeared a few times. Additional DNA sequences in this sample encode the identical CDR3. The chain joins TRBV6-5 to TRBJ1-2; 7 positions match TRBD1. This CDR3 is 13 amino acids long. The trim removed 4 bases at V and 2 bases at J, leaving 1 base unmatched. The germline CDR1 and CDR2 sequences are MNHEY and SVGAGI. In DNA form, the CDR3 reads TGTGCCAGCAGTTTACAGGGGAACTATGGCTACACCTTC. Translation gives CASSLQGNYGYTF.

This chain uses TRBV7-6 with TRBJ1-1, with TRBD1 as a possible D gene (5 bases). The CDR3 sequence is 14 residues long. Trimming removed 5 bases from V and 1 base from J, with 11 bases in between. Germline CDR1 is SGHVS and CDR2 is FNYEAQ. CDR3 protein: CASSLRDGNTEAFF. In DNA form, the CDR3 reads TGTGCCAGCAGCCTTAGGGACGGGAACACTGAAGCTTTCTTT.

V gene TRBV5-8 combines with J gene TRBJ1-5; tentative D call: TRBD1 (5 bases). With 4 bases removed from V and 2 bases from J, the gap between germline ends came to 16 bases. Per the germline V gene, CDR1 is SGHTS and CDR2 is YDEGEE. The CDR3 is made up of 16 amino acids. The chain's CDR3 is CASSPGQGAGNQPQHF. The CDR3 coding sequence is TGTGCCAGCAGCCCCGGTCAGGGAGCAGGCAATCAGCCCCAGCATTTT. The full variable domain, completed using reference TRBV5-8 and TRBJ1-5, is EAGVTQSPTHLIKTRGQQATLRCSPISGHTSVYWYQQALGLGLQFLLWYDEGEERNRGNFPPRFSGRQFPNYSSELNVNALELEDSALYLCASSPGQGAGNQPQHFGDGTRLSIL.